A selection of T cell receptor beta chains follows, all from one sample in a study of cytotoxic CD8 clonotypes in ibrutinib-treated CLL. TCRdb's copy holds only in-frame clones and misses some; the assay was immunoSEQ multiplex PCR. The repertoire has fewer than 300,000 clones, roughly three quarters of them found once; the top ten carry about 5.8%. The sequencing used PBMCs, collected at disease progression, from a patient treated with ibrutinib. Every receptor here comes from a human donor with chronic lymphocytic leukemia. CDR3s include the opening cysteine and the closing phenylalanine or tryptophan. D genes are given only for firm matches. The size field is filled for only some rows; it gives once, few, many or a size class.

TRBD2 | 16 | TRBJ2-1 | - | TRBV5-8 | CASSGGLAGGYNEQFF | TGTGCCAGCAGCGGCGGACTAGCGGGAGGGTATAATGAGCAGTTCTTC
TRBD1 | 16 | TRBJ1-2 | - | TRBV5-4 | CASSLGPGQINYGYTF | TGTGCCAGCAGCTTGGGACCGGGACAGATCAACTATGGCTACACCTTC
TRBD1 | 14 | TRBJ2-2 | - | TRBV6-1 | CASIRGRNTGELFF | TGTGCCAGCATCAGGGGGCGAAACACCGGGGAGCTGTTTTTT
- | 10 | TRBJ2-5 | - | TRBV29-1 | CSVRQATQYF | TGCAGCGTTAGACAGGCCACCCAGTACTTC
- | 13 | TRBJ2-3 | - | TRBV7-6 | CASSQARTDTQYF | TGTGCCAGCAGCCAGGCGAGGACAGATACGCAGTATTTT
TRBD1 | 16 | TRBJ1-5 | - | TRBV27 | CASSLRTGLGDQPQHF | TGTGCCAGCAGTTTAAGGACAGGATTGGGGGATCAGCCCCAGCATTTT
- | 15 | TRBJ2-2 | - | TRBV7-6 | CASSPGALNTGELFF | TGTGCCAGCAGCCCAGGGGCCCTAAACACCGGGGAGCTGTTTTTT
- | 15 | TRBJ1-4 | - | TRBV4-1 | CASRPRQAANEKLFF | TGCGCCAGCAGACCTCGACAGGCGGCTAATGAAAAACTGTTTTTT
- | 14 | TRBJ2-3 | - | TRBV10-3 | CAISGHPSTDTQYF | TGTGCCATCAGTGGACATCCCAGCACAGATACGCAGTATTTT
- | 19 | TRBJ2-5 | - | TRBV1 | CTSSQDRTWWAGSQETQYF | TGCACCAGCAGCCAAGATCGAACTTGGTGGGCGGGGTCCCAAGAGACCCAGTACTTC
TRBD2 | 17 | TRBJ2-7 | few | TRBV7-9 | CASSPTARLAGVYEQYF | TGTGCCAGCAGCCCTACTGCTCGACTAGCGGGGGTCTACGAGCAGTACTTC
- | 15 | TRBJ2-7 | - | TRBV29-1 | CSVYGTLESSYEQYF | TGCAGCGTTTACGGGACTCTAGAAAGCTCCTACGAGCAGTACTTC
- | 13 | TRBJ2-1 | - | TRBV6-1 | CASSDQTGREQFF | TGTGCCAGCAGTGATCAGACTGGCAGGGAGCAGTTCTTC
TRBD2 | 16 | TRBJ2-5 | - | TRBV19 | CASSIGWRGGLETQYF | TGTGCCAGTAGTATAGGGTGGCGGGGGGGCCTAGAGACCCAGTACTTC
TRBD1 | 15 | TRBJ2-3 | - | TRBV5-1 | CASSSGTGLLDTQYF | TGCGCCAGCAGCTCCGGGACAGGGCTTTTGGATACGCAGTATTTT
- | 12 | TRBJ2-7 | - | TRBV28 | CASSLPRYEQYF | TGTGCCAGCAGTTTACCCCGCTACGAGCAGTACTTC
- | 13 | TRBJ2-3 | - | TRBV7-9 | CASSLAGRDTQYF | TGTGCCAGCAGCTTAGCGGGGAGGGATACGCAGTATTTT
TRBD2 | 17 | TRBJ2-5 | - | TRBV27 | CASSQRKGLAGSGTQYF | TGTGCCAGCAGCCAACGAAAGGGACTAGCGGGAAGTGGGACCCAGTACTTC
- | 12 | TRBJ2-5 | - | TRBV5-1 | CASGRPGETQYF | TGCGCCAGCGGACGCCCGGGAGAGACCCAGTACTTC
- | 15 | TRBJ1-5 | - | TRBV6-1 | CASSEWDISNQPQHF | TGTGCCAGCAGTGAGTGGGACATTAGCAATCAGCCCCAGCATTTT
TRBD2 | 17 | TRBJ2-1 | - | TRBV10-2 | CASSGTSGSPPYNEQFF | TGCGCCAGCAGTGGGACTAGCGGGAGCCCCCCTTACAATGAGCAGTTCTTC
- | 14 | TRBJ2-4 | - | TRBV29-1 | CSVVGRLAKNIQYF | TGCAGCGTTGTTGGGCGGTTGGCCAAAAACATTCAGTACTTC
TRBD1 | 18 | TRBJ1-4 | - | TRBV13 | CASSFRRQGLGTNEKLFF | TGTGCCAGCAGCTTCCGACGACAGGGTTTGGGAACTAATGAAAAACTGTTTTTT